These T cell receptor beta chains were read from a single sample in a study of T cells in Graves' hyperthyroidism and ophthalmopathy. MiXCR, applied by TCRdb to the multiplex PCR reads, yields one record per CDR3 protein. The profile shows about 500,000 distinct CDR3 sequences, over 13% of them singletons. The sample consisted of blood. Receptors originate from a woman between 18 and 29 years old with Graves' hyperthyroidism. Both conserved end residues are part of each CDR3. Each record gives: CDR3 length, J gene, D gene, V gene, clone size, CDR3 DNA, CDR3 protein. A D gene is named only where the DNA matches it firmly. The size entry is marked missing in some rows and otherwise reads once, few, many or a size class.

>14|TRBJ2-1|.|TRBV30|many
TGTGCCTGGAGTCTCCGGGGGCCGGGGAATGAGCAGTTCTTC
CAWSLRGPGNEQFF
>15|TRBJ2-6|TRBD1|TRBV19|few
TGTGCCAGTAGTGGGACAGGGGGTCGGGCCAACGTCCTGACTTTC
CASSGTGGRANVLTF
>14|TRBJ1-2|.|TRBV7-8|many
TGTGCCAGCAGCTTAGCGGAGGCCAACTATGGCTACACCTTC
CASSLAEANYGYTF
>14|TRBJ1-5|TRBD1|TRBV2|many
TGTGCCAGCAGTTACAGGGGGATAAGTCAGCCCCAGCATTTT
CASSYRGISQPQHF
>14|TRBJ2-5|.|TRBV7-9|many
TGTGCCAGCAGCTTAGCGCTCAGGGAAGAGACCCAGTACTTC
CASSLALREETQYF
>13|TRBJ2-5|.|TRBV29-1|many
TGCAGCGTTGACCGGCAGGCACTCGAGACCCAGTACTTC
CSVDRQALETQYF
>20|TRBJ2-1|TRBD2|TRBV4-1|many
TGCGCCAGCAGCCGGGCCGGAGGGGGGTTTGCGACTAGCGGTTACAATGAGCAGTTCTTC
CASSRAGGGFATSGYNEQFF
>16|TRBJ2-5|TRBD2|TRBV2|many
TGTGCCAGCTTTAGCGGGAGCAAGTTGTACCAAGAGACCCAGTACTTC
CASFSGSKLYQETQYF
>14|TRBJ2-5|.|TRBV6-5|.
TGTGCCAGCAGTTACTCGAGCGTGGGGGAGACCCAGTACTTC
CASSYSSVGETQYF
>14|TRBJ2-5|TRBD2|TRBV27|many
TGTGCCAGCAGTTTAGCCACTAGCGAGGAGACCCAGTACTTC
CASSLATSEETQYF
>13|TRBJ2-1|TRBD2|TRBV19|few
TGTGCCACTTTACTAGCGGGAGTGGGTGAGCAGTTCTTC
CATLLAGVGEQFF
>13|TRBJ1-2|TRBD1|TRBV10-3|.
TGTGCCACGGAACAGGGGCCTAACTATGGCTACACCTTC
CATEQGPNYGYTF
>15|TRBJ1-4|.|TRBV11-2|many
TGTGCCAGCAGCTCCCCGGAGGCAACTAATGAAAAACTGTTTTTT
CASSSPEATNEKLFF
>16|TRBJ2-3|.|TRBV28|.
TGTGCCAGCAGTTTTAGGACCTACAGGTCTACAGATACGCAGTATTTT
CASSFRTYRSTDTQYF
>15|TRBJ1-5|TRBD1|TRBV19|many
TGTGCCAGTAGTATAGTGGGCAGGGGGCATCAGCCCCAGCATTTT
CASSIVGRGHQPQHF
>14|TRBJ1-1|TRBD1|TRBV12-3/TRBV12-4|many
TGTGCCAGCAGCCGGGGACAGGGAGGTACTGAAGCTTTCTTT
CASSRGQGGTEAFF
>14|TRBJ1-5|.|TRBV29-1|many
TGCAGCGTTGAAGAAGGGGGGCTAAATCAGCCCCAGCATTTT
CSVEEGGLNQPQHF
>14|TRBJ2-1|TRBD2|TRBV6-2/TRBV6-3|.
TGTGCCAGCAGTGCCGGGAGGGCGGGTAATGAGCAGTTCTTC
CASSAGRAGNEQFF
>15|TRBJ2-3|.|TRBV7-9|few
TGTGCCAGCAGCTTCGGGACACTCCACACAGATACGCAGTATTTT
CASSFGTLHTDTQYF
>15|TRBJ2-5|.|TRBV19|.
TGTGCCAGTAGTATAGGCGGGGACGGGTGGGAGACCCAGTACTTC
CASSIGGDGWETQYF
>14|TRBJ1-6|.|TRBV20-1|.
TGCAGTGCTAGAGTCTCGGTCGGGGCTGAATCCCTCCACTTT
CSARVSVGAESLHF
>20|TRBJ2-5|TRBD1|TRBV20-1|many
TGCAGTGCAGTGTTGGGACAGGGGAAAAGCGGGCCCACCCCCCAAGAGACCCAGTACTTC
CSAVLGQGKSGPTPQETQYF
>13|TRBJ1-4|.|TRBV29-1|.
TGCAGCGTTGTTGGCCAGCAGGGCGAAAAACTGTTTTTT
CSVVGQQGEKLFF